This TCR beta chain stems from a study of T cell repertoires in ileal Crohn's disease. Study at large: Every patient was operated on for stricturing (roughly 60%) or penetrating (approximately 39%) complications.

Each sample's TCRB immunosequencing used about 500 nanograms of biopsy DNA. Libraries were prepared by immunoSEQ multiplex PCR; TCRdb keeps only in-frame clonotypes and omits some of them. Here the sample spans roughly 15,000 clones, about 60% being singletons. CDR3 length equals 17 residues. Germline V gene sequence: CDR1 KGHSH, CDR2 LQKENI. J gave up 0 bases and V 2 bases, and 3 bases lay outside the gene matches. The sequencing input was ileal tissue. The chain couples TRBV18 to TRBJ1-3; 11 bases match TRBD1. The sequence was collected from an adult with Crohn's disease. CDR3 region: CASSPSGTGGSGNTIYF. The CDR3 region has the DNA TGTGCCAGCTCACCATCGGGGACAGGGGGCTCTGGAAACACCATATATTTT.